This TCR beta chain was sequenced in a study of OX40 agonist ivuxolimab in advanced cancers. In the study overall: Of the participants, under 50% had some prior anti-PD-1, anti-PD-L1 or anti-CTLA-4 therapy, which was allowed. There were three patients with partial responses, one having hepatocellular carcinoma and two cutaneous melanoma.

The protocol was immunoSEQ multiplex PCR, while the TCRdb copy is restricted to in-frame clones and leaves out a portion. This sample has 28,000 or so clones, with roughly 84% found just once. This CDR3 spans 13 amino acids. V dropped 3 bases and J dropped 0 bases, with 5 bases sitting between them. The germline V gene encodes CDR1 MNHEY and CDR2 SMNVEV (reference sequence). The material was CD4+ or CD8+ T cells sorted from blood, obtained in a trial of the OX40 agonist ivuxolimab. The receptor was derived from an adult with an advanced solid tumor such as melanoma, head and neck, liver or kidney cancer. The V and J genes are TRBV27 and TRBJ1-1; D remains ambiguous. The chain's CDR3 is CASSLALNTEAFF. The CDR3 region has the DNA TGTGCCAGCAGTTTGGCCCTGAACACTGAAGCTTTCTTT.